This T cell receptor (beta chain) came from a study of blood T cell repertoires in COVID-19. On the study more broadly: T cells, B-cell-depleted T cells, or PBMCs supplied cDNA or gDNA.

The germline gives CDR1 KGHSH, CDR2 LQKENI. The CDR3 totals 16 residues. V lost 4 bases and J lost 2, with 15 bases in between. TCRdb's copy holds only in-frame clones and misses some; the assay was immunoSEQ multiplex PCR. The sample contains 180,000 or so clones, 89% of which appear only once. This sequence joins TRBV18 and TRBJ1-5; no reliable D call. The receptor's source is a man between 40 and 49 years old with acute or convalescent COVID-19. The sample taken for sequencing was peripheral blood. The CDR3 nucleotides are TGTGCCAGCTCACAAAACGACCCGAGGGGCAATCAGCCCCAGCATTTT. Amino acids: CASSQNDPRGNQPQHF.